These T cell receptor beta chains were read from a single sample in a study of T cell repertoires in cytomegalovirus infection. TCRdb re-called the reads with MiXCR, one entry per CDR3 protein. Of approximately 150,000 distinct CDR3 sequences listed, 20% to 25% are singletons. No antigen has been assigned to these receptors. Material: CD8+ T cells from cultured PBMCs, obtained from culture after CMV antigen stimulation. The receptors here all came from a human donor in good health (CMV status not recorded). Some clones in this sample may be carry-over from other donors' samples. Both conserved end residues are part of each CDR3. A D gene is named only where the DNA matches it firmly. For some rows the clone size is stated as once, few or many, or as a class when expanded; others skip it.

TRBJ1-1,.,.,TRBV27,TGTGCCAGCAGTTTTATCGGACAGTTGAACACTGAAGCTTTCTTT,CASSFIGQLNTEAFF
TRBJ1-1,TRBD1,.,TRBV9,TGTGCCAGCAGCGTGGACAGGGGGAACACTGAAGCTTTCTTT,CASSVDRGNTEAFF
TRBJ1-5,.,few,TRBV9,TGTGCCAGCAGCCCCAGCGGACGGAGCAATCAGCCCCAGCATTTT,CASSPSGRSNQPQHF
TRBJ2-5,TRBD2,.,TRBV27,TGTGCCAGCAGTTCCCCTGGACTAGCGGGCCAAGAGACCCAGTACTTC,CASSSPGLAGQETQYF
TRBJ1-2,TRBD1,few,TRBV7-8,TGTGCCAGCAGCTTAGATAGGGGGCATGGCTACACCTTC,CASSLDRGHGYTF
TRBJ1-2,.,.,TRBV7-2,TGTGCCAGCAGCTTAGCTTGGCAGGGAAGAGGCTACACCTTC,CASSLAWQGRGYTF
TRBJ1-6,.,.,TRBV4-1,TGCGCCAGCAGCCAAGTCGCAGGTTCAAATTCACCCCTCCACTTT,CASSQVAGSNSPLHF
TRBJ2-1,.,.,TRBV4-2,TGTGCCAGCAGCCAAGATGAATCGAACAATGAGCAGTTCTTC,CASSQDESNNEQFF
TRBJ1-2,.,.,TRBV20-1,TGCAGTGCTAGGACTCCGAGTGGCTACACCTTC,CSARTPSGYTF
TRBJ2-7,TRBD1,few,TRBV6-1,TGTGCCAGCAGTCAAAGGGACAGGGGAAACGAGCAGTACTTC,CASSQRDRGNEQYF
TRBJ1-1,.,.,TRBV7-9,TGTGCCAGCAGCTTCTGGCAGGCGGGGACTGAAGCTTTCTTT,CASSFWQAGTEAFF
TRBJ2-7,.,few,TRBV19,TGTGCCAGTAGTAACTATAGGGTAACTCCTGGGGAGCAGTACTTC,CASSNYRVTPGEQYF
TRBJ2-3,.,.,TRBV20-1,TGCAGTGCTGAGGACCGCGGGTGGGTCGCAGATACGCAGTGTTTT,CSAEDRGWVADTQCF
TRBJ2-5,.,.,TRBV9,TGTGCCAGCAGCGTAGTCGGCTACGAGACCCAGTACTTC,CASSVVGYETQYF